Presented here are 24 T cell receptor beta chains from one specimen sequenced in a study of T cells in women clearing cervical HPV infection. Libraries were prepared by immunoSEQ multiplex PCR; TCRdb keeps only in-frame clonotypes and omits some of them. Its listing shows tens of thousands of clones. The sequenced material came from blood buffy coat. Source of these receptors: a woman aged 18 to 75 with a cervical HPV16 infection that either progressed to CIN3+ or cleared (not recorded which).

A remark on this clone: The read ends 3 residues before the CDR3 terminus; that terminus is restored from the germline J gene. The V gene is TRBV20-1, the J gene TRBJ1-2; D is uncertain. The V end lost 4 bases, the J end lost 0 bases, and 12 bases lay between the germline ends. The CDR3 runs to 14 residues. Per the germline V gene, CDR1 is DFQATT and CDR2 is SNEGSKA (reference sequence). The CDR3 sequence: CSAKGNQANYGYTF. The covered CDR3 bases are TGCAGTGCTAAGGGCAATCAAGCTAACTATGGC.

Details on this clone: The observed sequence ends 3 residues before the CDR3 terminus, with the missing tail filled in from the germline J gene. The chain recombines TRBV19 with TRBJ2-7, with 7 bases fitting TRBD1. Looked up from germline, CDR1 is LNHDA and CDR2 is SQIVND (reference sequence). The CDR3 runs to 14 residues. With 5 bases clipped from V and 2 bases from J, the junction kept 6 bases outside the gene matches. CDR3 DNA (partial): TGTGCCAGTAGTTCCCGGGACAGTACCTACGAG. Encoded protein: CASSSRDSTYE. The CDR3 in its entirety is CASSSRDSTYEQYF.

About this clone: The read halts 3 residues ahead of the CDR3 end, with the missing end drawn from the germline J gene. The chain carries TRBV19 and TRBJ2-3; 8 positions match TRBD1. Germline V gives CDR1 LNHDA, CDR2 SQIVND (reference sequence). V shed 7 bases, J shed 0 bases, and the junction held 3 bases outside the gene matches. The CDR3 sequence is 14 residues long. Partial CDR3 DNA: TGTGCCAGTACAAGACAGGGGAGCACAGATACG. Translation gives CASTRQGSTDT. The whole CDR3 region reads CASTRQGSTDTQYF.

A remark on this clone: The read ends 3 residues before the CDR3 terminus; that terminus is restored from the germline J gene. The rearrangement joins TRBV7-3 to TRBJ2-2, with D maybe TRBD2 (5 bases). Germline V gives CDR1 SGHTA, CDR2 FQGTGA. The CDR3 is made up of 14 amino acids. The V end lost 5 bases, the J end lost 7 bases, and 14 bases lay between the germline ends. CDR3 loop: CASSPTFGVGELFF. CDR3 DNA (partial): TGTGCCAGCAGCCCGACGTTCGGGGTCGGGGAG.

Concerning this clone itself: The read terminates 3 residues ahead of where the CDR3 ends, so the germline J gene completes it. The chain recombines TRBV20-1 with TRBJ2-7, with no clear D. V lost 0 bases, J lost 3 bases, and 15 bases lay in between. Germline V gives CDR1 DFQATT, CDR2 SNEGSKA (reference sequence). The CDR3 loop spans 15 amino acids. CDR3 DNA (partial): TGCAGTGCTAGAGATGACACCCATAATGGCTACGAG. It is translated as CSARDDTHNGYE. Given in full, the CDR3 is CSARDDTHNGYEQYF.

In regard to this clone: The CDR3 goes on 3 residues after the read ends, and that part is filled in from the germline J gene. This chain joins TRBV18 and TRBJ2-5, with 9 bases that match TRBD2. The CDR3 is 16 residues long. CDR1 is KGHSH and CDR2 is LQKENI in the germline V gene. Germline trimming cut 3 bases from V and 5 bases from J; bases unmatched to any gene: 10. CDR3 protein: CASSPVRGGADETQYF. The DNA read from the CDR3 is TGTGCCAGCTCACCGGTGCGCGGGGGGGCGGACGAGACC.

CDR3: CASREGTSGGYTF. CDR3 bases read: TGTGCCAGCAGGGAGGGGACTAGCGGGGGC. The V gene is TRBV6-8, the J gene TRBJ1-2; D possibly corresponds to TRBD1 (5 bases). The CDR3 end falls 3 residues outside the read, so it is completed with the germline J gene. CDR1 and CDR2 (germline): MNHGY, SAAAGT. CDR3 size: 13 residues.

To note about this clone: The read is 3 residues too short to cover the CDR3 end, so that end is filled in from the germline J gene. The gene calls are TRBV11-2 and TRBJ1-1; 7 nucleotides line up with TRBD1. Germline values: CDR1 SGHAT, CDR2 FQNNGV. V was pared by 7 bases and J by 3 bases, with 8 bases of the junction left unmatched. CDR3 length: 14 amino acids. Partial CDR3 DNA: TGTGCCAGCACAAACACAGGGGTCGACACTGAA. It is translated as CASTNTGVDTE. The whole CDR3 region reads CASTNTGVDTEAFF. Full variable domain (remainder filled in from reference TRBV11-2 and TRBJ1-1): EAGVAQSPRYKIIEKRQSVAFWCNPISGHATLYWYQQILGQGPKLLIQFQNNGVVDDSQLPKDRFSAERLKGVDSTLKIQPAKLEDSAVYLCASTNTGVDTEAFFGQGTRLTVV.

Of note for this clone: The observed sequence ends 3 residues before the CDR3 terminus, with the missing tail filled in from the germline J gene. The chain has TRBV5-1 and TRBJ1-6; no clear D. Trimming left V 1 base short and J 6 bases short, with 5 bases between. The germline V gene encodes CDR1 SGHRS and CDR2 YFSETQ. This CDR3 is 13 amino acids long. The DNA read from the CDR3 is TGCGCCAGCAGCTTGAAGGTTAATTCACCC. Translation: CASSLKVNSP. The CDR3 as a whole reads CASSLKVNSPLHF.

Note on this clone: The CDR3 goes on 3 residues after the read ends, and that part is filled in from the germline J gene. The chain uses TRBV7-9 and TRBJ2-2; D gene uncertain. The V end lost 2 bases, the J end lost 6 bases, and 7 bases lay between the germline ends. The CDR3 length is 13 residues. The V gene's germline CDR1 is SEHNR and CDR2 FQNEAQ (reference sequence). CDR3 amino acids: CASSLSDPGELFF. Partial CDR3 DNA: TGTGCCAGCAGCTTATCAGATCCCGGGGAG. Together with reference TRBV7-9 and TRBJ2-2, the CDR3 gives the full variable domain: DTGVSQNPRHKITKRGQNVTFRCDPISEHNRLYWYRQTLGQGPEFLTYFQNEAQLEKSRLLSDRFSAERPKGSFSTLEIQRTEQGDSAMYLCASSLSDPGELFFGEGSRLTVL.

As concerns this clone: The read is 3 residues too short to cover the CDR3 end, so that end is filled in from the germline J gene. V and J are TRBV28 and TRBJ1-2, with 7 nucleotides matching TRBD1. The CDR3 runs 15 residues. Trimming took 3 bases from V and 2 from J; bases not matched to a gene: 6. Per germline, CDR1 MDHEN and CDR2 SYDVKM. The covered CDR3 bases are TGTGCCAGCAGTTTGCGACAGGGTGGAAACTATGGC. Amino acid sequence: CASSLRQGGNYG. The CDR3 as a whole reads CASSLRQGGNYGYTF.

A word on this clone: The observed sequence ends 3 residues before the CDR3 terminus, with the missing tail filled in from the germline J gene. V and J are TRBV7-6 and TRBJ1-1; possible D gene TRBD1, 5 bases. Per the germline V gene, CDR1 is SGHVS and CDR2 is FNYEAQ. This CDR3 region has 17 residues. Trimming removed 1 base at V and 0 bases at J, with 15 bases between. The CDR3 DNA, read in part, is TGTGCCAGCAGCTTAGACGAACAGTCGGACATGAACACTGAA. This sequence encodes CASSLDEQSDMNTE. The complete CDR3 protein is CASSLDEQSDMNTEAFF.

A note on this clone: The read ends 3 residues before the CDR3 terminus; that terminus is restored from the germline J gene. The chain has TRBV30 and TRBJ2-7; the match to TRBD1 covers 9 bases. The germline V gene encodes CDR1 GTSNPN and CDR2 SVGIG (reference sequence). The CDR3 totals 14 residues. J was trimmed by 6 bases and V by 3 bases; bases with no gene match: 9. CDR3 protein: CAWRPQTGGGEQYF. Partial CDR3 DNA: TGTGCCTGGAGGCCTCAAACAGGGGGCGGCGAG.

Regarding this clone: The CDR3 is cut off 3 residues early in the read; its end comes from the germline J gene. V is TRBV5-1 and J is TRBJ1-4, with 10 bases matching TRBD1. The CDR3 runs to 14 residues. Unmatched junction bases numbered 2, after V lost 3 bases and J lost 6 bases. Germline CDR1 is SGHRS and CDR2 is YFSETQ. Here the CDR3 reads CASSYGTGDEKLFF. CDR3 DNA (partial): TGCGCCAGCAGCTACGGGACAGGGGATGAAAAA.

Details on this clone: The read ends 3 residues before the CDR3 terminus; that terminus is restored from the germline J gene. The genes are TRBV18 and TRBJ1-1; D not certain. In germline, CDR1 is KGHSH, CDR2 LQKENI. The V and J ends lost 6 bases and 1 base respectively, with 9 bases between them. The CDR3 sequence is 13 residues long. The CDR3 sequence: CASSLTPNTEAFF. The CDR3 DNA, read in part, is TGTGCCAGCTCTCTGACTCCGAACACTGAA.

Comment on this clone: Coverage ceases 3 residues before the CDR3 finishes, and the germline J gene fills in the end. The V call is TRBV5-1, the J call TRBJ2-3; no reliable D call. The CDR3 length is 13 residues. V was clipped by 0 bases and J by 6 bases, with 8 bases between them. Germline-derived CDR1 and CDR2 are SGHRS and YFSETQ. The DNA read from the CDR3 is TGCGCCAGCAGCTTGGAGGGTTCCGATACG. Amino acid sequence: CASSLEGSDT. The whole CDR3 sequence reads CASSLEGSDTQYF.

The CDR3 sequence is CASSPRGGGGDTQYF. The sequenced part of the CDR3 DNA is TGTGCCAGCAGCCCTCGGGGGGGAGGTGGGGATACG. The V call is TRBV13, the J call TRBJ2-3; 8 bases line up with TRBD2. The read stops 3 residues short of the end of the CDR3; the missing end is completed from the germline J gene. The CDR3 has 15 amino acids. Per the germline V gene, CDR1 is PRHDT and CDR2 is FYEKMQ (reference sequence). The junction had 10 bases not matched to a gene; V was cut back by 5 bases and J by 6 bases.

As for this clone: The sequenced fragment ends 3 residues before the CDR3 boundary, so the rest is inferred from the germline J gene. The chain joins TRBV5-1 to TRBJ1-2; TRBD1 matches 9 bases. The germline CDR1 and CDR2 sequences are SGHRS and YFSETQ. This CDR3 comprises 16 residues. Unmatched junction bases numbered 9, after V lost 0 bases and J lost 6 bases. CDR3 DNA, as far as it was read: TGCGCCAGCAGCTTGGCCGGGACAGGGAATTTCGATGGC. As protein: CASSLAGTGNFDG. The full CDR3 protein reads CASSLAGTGNFDGYTF.

Turning to this clone: Read data end 3 residues before the CDR3 end; the end is taken from the germline J gene. The rearrangement joins TRBV18 to TRBJ1-1; D ambiguous. CDR1 KGHSH and CDR2 LQKENI come from the germline V gene. This CDR3 is 14 amino acids long. Trimming pared 3 bases from V and 4 bases from J, leaving 12 bases between. Incomplete CDR3 DNA: TGTGCCAGCTCACCTCCGGGCGGGAGCACTGAA. This encodes CASSPPGGSTE. The CDR3 in its entirety is CASSPPGGSTEAFF. Variable domain in full (rest from reference TRBV18 and TRBJ1-1): NAGVMQNPRHLVRRRGQEARLRCSPMKGHSHVYWYRQLPEEGLKFMVYLQKENIIDESGMPKERFSAEFPKEGPSILRIQQVVRGDSAAYFCASSPPGGSTEAFFGQGTRLTVV.

A note on this clone: The read falls 3 residues short of the CDR3 end, and the missing part is taken from the germline J gene. The chain combines TRBV7-9 with TRBJ1-1, with D possibly TRBD1 on 6 matching bases. With 6 bases removed from V and 2 bases from J, the gap between germline ends came to 13 bases. The CDR3 extends over 14 amino acids. Germline V CDR1 and CDR2: SEHNR, FQNEAQ (reference sequence). CDR3 bases read: TGTGCCAGCAGTTTGGGACATCAAAACACTGAA. This translates into CASSLGHQNTE. The entire CDR3 protein is CASSLGHQNTEAFF.

Of note for this clone: The junction departs from the called germline gene at one end, perhaps through a read error. The CDR3 loop reads CVSSSAGGHSYNEQFF. CDR3 DNA (partial): TGTGTCAGCAGCTCGGCGGGGGGGCACTCCTACAATGAG. J is TRBJ2-1 and V is TRBV5-4, with 9 nucleotides matching TRBD2. The sequence runs out 3 residues before the end of the CDR3; the remainder is reconstructed from the germline J gene. Germline V gene sequence: CDR1 SGHNT, CDR2 YYREEE (reference sequence). CDR3 length: 16 residues.

The CDR3 DNA, read in part, is TGTGCCAGCAGCTTAGTGAGAGGCTCCTACGAG. As protein: CASSLVRGSYE. In full, the CDR3 reads CASSLVRGSYEQYF. V gene TRBV11-1 combines with J gene TRBJ2-7; D is undetermined. The missing CDR3 end, 3 residues past where the read stops, is filled in from the germline J gene. Germline V gene lookup returns CDR1 SGHAT and CDR2 FQDESV (reference sequence). Trimming stripped 1 base from V and 0 bases from J, with 7 bases between. This CDR3 is built from 14 residues.

As regards this clone: The CDR3 end falls 3 residues outside the read, so it is completed with the germline J gene. This sequence joins TRBV20-1 and TRBJ2-1; possibly TRBD2 for D (5 bases). Germline V gives CDR1 DFQATT, CDR2 SNEGSKA (reference sequence). The CDR3 spans 17 residues. V was shortened by 0 bases and J by 8 bases, with 23 bases between the two germline ends. The sequenced CDR3 bases are TGCAGTGCTAGAGAGGGGTTAGCGTACGTCAGCGGCCATGAG. It encodes CSAREGLAYVSGHE. The complete CDR3 protein is CSAREGLAYVSGHEQFF.

A remark on this clone: The CDR3 end lies 3 residues beyond the end of the read and is filled in from the germline J gene. This chain connects TRBV7-2 to TRBJ2-3, with 11 bases aligning to TRBD1. Germline CDR1 and CDR2: SGHTA and FQGNSA. The CDR3 runs 15 residues. The V gene end was trimmed by 4 bases and the J gene end by 6 bases; junction bases not matched to a gene: 6. CDR3 residues: CASSSLDRGLDTQYF. CDR3 DNA (partial): TGTGCCAGCAGCTCATTGGACAGGGGGCTGGATACG. Full variable domain (rest looked up from reference TRBV7-2 and TRBJ2-3): GAGVSQSPSNKVTEKGKDVELRCDPISGHTALYWYRQSLGQGLEFLIYFQGNSAPDKSGLPSDRFSAERTGGSVSTLTIQRTQQEDSAVYLCASSSLDRGLDTQYFGPGTRLTVL.